This T cell receptor (beta chain) was observed in a study of blood T cell repertoires in COVID-19. Study-wide context: Researchers got acute and convalescent COVID-19 samples from the United States, Italy and Spain. Sample material is recorded as cDNA or gDNA derived from T cells, B-cell-depleted T cells, or PBMCs.

In the study's own analysis: Amplification from reference gene primers served as the basis for estimated nucleated cell counts. TCRdb's table, derived via immunoSEQ multiplex PCR, lists solely in-frame clones and lacks some. The DNA gave D and trimming, while V, J and clone size come from that table. The table has more than 350,000 clones, about 90% seen once. The TCR was taken from a woman between 25 and 40 years old with COVID-19, enrolled during active disease. The sample was peripheral blood.

CDR3 DNA: TGCAGCTTCGCCGGGACAGGGGGCGCGGGTGGCTACACCTTC. Amino acids: CSFAGTGGAGGYTF. The chain uses TRBV29-1 and TRBJ1-2, with TRBD1 identical over 12 bases. Germline CDR1 is SQVTM and CDR2 is ANQGSEA. The CDR3 spans 14 residues. V was pared by 8 bases and J by 7 bases, with 11 bases of the junction left unmatched.